This T cell receptor beta chain was captured by sequencing in a study of chemoradiotherapy in HPV16-positive cancers. Study at large: Functional T-cell assays on a couple of HPV16-positive patients' cells defined candidate HPV-specific clones and common TCR motifs. Study observations and caveats: Non-HPV-specific T cells did not expand in tumors during treatment, whereas candidate HPV-specific clones and E7-related motifs did.

This clone was seen once. Its antigen is as yet unknown. Sequencing used immunoSEQ multiplex PCR; TCRdb keeps in-frame clones, though not all of them. The table shows over 10,000 clones, with 85% to 90% occurring only once. The length of the CDR3 is 15 residues. Germline CDR1 and CDR2: MDHEN and SYDVKM. V gave up 3 bases and J gave up 2 bases; unmatched junction bases: 6. Sequencing was performed on blood, taken from a patient who underwent chemoradiotherapy. The V gene is TRBV28, the J gene TRBJ2-5, with TRBD2 identical over 7 bases. This TCR derives from a human donor with HPV-associated anogenital cancer. The CDR3 nucleotides read TGTGCCAGCAGTTTGGCGGGAGTATCTCAAGAGACCCAGTACTTC. As protein: CASSLAGVSQETQYF.